The rows below give T cell receptor beta chains drawn from one sample of a study of cytomegalovirus exposure and HLA in healthy donors. TCRdb keeps only in-frame clones here, not all; method: immunoSEQ multiplex PCR. The data show 200,000 to 250,000 clones, roughly 80% seen once. The sample consisted of PBMCs. All receptors come from a man aged 50 to 59 in good health and CMV-seronegative. CDR3s include the opening cysteine and the closing phenylalanine or tryptophan. The D gene is left open where the match is weak. Clone size is shown for a subset of rows, as once, few, many or a class of expanded clone.

>TRBV27|once|TRBJ2-7|TRBD1
CASSPTGTGIHEQYF
TGTGCCAGCAGTCCAACCGGGACAGGGATTCACGAGCAGTACTTC
>TRBV6-1|.|TRBJ2-2|TRBD2
CASSEARLAGFPGELFF
TGTGCCAGCAGTGAAGCCCGGCTAGCGGGATTCCCCGGGGAGCTGTTTTTT
>TRBV28|.|TRBJ2-2|.
CASSTGSLRTGELFF
TGTGCCAGCAGCACTGGGAGCTTACGGACCGGGGAGCTGTTTTTT
>TRBV20-1|.|TRBJ2-5|TRBD1
CSAATGWTQYF
TGCAGTGCAGCGACAGGGTGGACCCAGTACTTC
>TRBV5-4|.|TRBJ2-5|.
CASSFSIKRDQETQYF
TGTGCCAGCAGCTTCTCTATTAAAAGAGATCAAGAGACCCAGTACTTC
>TRBV28|.|TRBJ1-5|.
CASSPPNRLYQPQHF
TGTGCCAGCAGCCCCCCCAACAGGCTATATCAGCCCCAGCATTTT
>TRBV19|.|TRBJ2-1|TRBD2
CASSPTSGRRFNEQFF
TGTGCCAGTAGTCCCACCAGCGGGAGACGGTTCAATGAGCAGTTCTTC
>TRBV7-9|once|TRBJ2-1|TRBD1
CASSSGQGAHNEQFF
TGTGCCAGCAGCTCAGGACAGGGAGCCCACAATGAGCAGTTCTTC
>TRBV7-9|.|TRBJ2-2|.
CASSLASGTGELFF
TGTGCCAGCAGCTTAGCTTCGGGCACCGGGGAGCTGTTTTTT
>TRBV5-1|.|TRBJ2-3|.
CATGIGTSYTDTQYF
TGCGCCACCGGGATTGGGACATCCTACACAGATACGCAGTATTTT
>TRBV5-6|.|TRBJ1-4|.
CASSLGGRGEKLFF
TGTGCCAGCAGCTTGGGAGGAAGGGGGGAAAAACTGTTTTTT
>TRBV2|.|TRBJ2-3|.
CASSATGLLTDTQYF
TGTGCCAGCAGTGCTACGGGACTTCTCACAGATACGCAGTATTTT
>TRBV27|.|TRBJ2-7|.
CASSLSLASRWEQYF
TGTGCCAGCAGTTTAAGTTTGGCTAGTCGATGGGAGCAGTACTTC
>TRBV28|.|TRBJ1-5|.
CASSLGGYRGSNQPQHF
TGTGCCAGCAGTTTGGGGGGGTATAGAGGTAGCAATCAGCCCCAGCATTTT
>TRBV6-5|.|TRBJ2-5|TRBD1
CASSYGADRAETQYF
TGTGCCAGCAGTTACGGGGCAGACAGGGCAGAGACCCAGTACTTC
>TRBV28|.|TRBJ2-7|.
CASSLGAGNYEQYF
TGTGCCAGCAGTTTAGGGGCGGGGAACTACGAGCAGTACTTC
>TRBV5-6|.|TRBJ1-1|.
CASSPTRNTEAFF
TGTGCCAGCAGCCCAACACGAAACACTGAAGCTTTCTTT
>TRBV6-5|.|TRBJ1-5|.
CASSYPGDGQPQHF
TGTGCCAGCAGTTACCCCGGGGATGGCCAGCCCCAGCATTTT
>TRBV11-2|.|TRBJ1-5|.
CASSLGADSNQPQHF
TGTGCCAGCAGCTTAGGTGCAGATAGCAATCAGCCCCAGCATTTT
>TRBV5-8|.|TRBJ1-2|.
CACRGGPNYGYTF
TGTGCCTGTCGGGGAGGTCCTAACTATGGCTACACCTTC
>TRBV2|.|TRBJ2-2|.
CASSENTETYTGELFF
TGTGCCAGCAGTGAAAACACCGAGACTTACACCGGGGAGCTGTTTTTT
>TRBV5-1|few|TRBJ1-1|.
CASSLEGQNTEAFF
TGCGCCAGCAGCTTGGAAGGACAGAACACTGAAGCTTTCTTT
>TRBV6-6|.|TRBJ1-2|.
CAISTGNYGYTF
TGTGCCATATCGACGGGTAACTATGGCTACACCTTC
>TRBV18|.|TRBJ1-3|TRBD1
CASSPQGAGNTIYF
TGTGCCAGCTCACCTCAGGGGGCTGGAAACACCATATATTTT
>TRBV9|.|TRBJ2-1|TRBD2
CASSLAGRYNEQFF
TGTGCCAGCTCACTAGCGGGAAGGTACAATGAGCAGTTCTTC